The rows below give T cell receptor beta chains drawn from one sample of a study of shared clonotypes between healthy human individuals. Profiling relied on immunoSEQ multiplex PCR, and the TCRdb table lists in-frame clones only, not all of them. The sample lists about 330,000 clones; 87% were seen once. The sample taken for sequencing was memory CD8+ T cells sorted from blood. The receptors come from a young man in good health. Both conserved end residues are part of each CDR3. The D gene is left open where the match is weak. For some rows the clone size is stated as once, few or many, or as a class when expanded; others skip it.

TRBV13,-,TRBJ2-7,-,CASSYRAKYEQYF,TGTGCCAGCAGCTACAGGGCAAAGTACGAGCAGTACTTC
TRBV7-6,large,TRBJ1-2,-,CASSPQEGGYTF,TGTGCCAGCAGCCCCCAGGAGGGGGGCTACACCTTC
TRBV13,once,TRBJ2-2,TRBD2,CASSLALAGLAVIGELFF,TGTGCCAGCAGCTTAGCTCTCGCCGGACTAGCAGTAATAGGGGAGCTGTTTTTT
TRBV29-1,-,TRBJ2-7,-,CSVEGTSYEQYF,TGCAGCGTTGAAGGGACCAGCTACGAGCAGTACTTC
TRBV9,-,TRBJ2-7,TRBD1,CASSSGGYEQYF,TGTGCCAGCAGCTCAGGGGGCTACGAGCAGTACTTC
TRBV27,few,TRBJ2-3,-,CASSPRTVKGTDTQYF,TGTGCCAGCAGTCCCCGCACCGTCAAGGGCACAGATACGCAGTATTTT
TRBV19,few,TRBJ2-2,-,CASSPLVREATGELFF,TGTGCCAGTAGTCCCCTCGTAAGGGAGGCCACCGGGGAGCTGTTTTTT
TRBV2,-,TRBJ1-2,-,CASSEAGGAYGYTF,TGTGCCAGCAGTGAAGCTGGGGGCGCGTATGGCTACACCTTC
TRBV7-9,-,TRBJ2-3,-,CASSLEGRTEFF,TGTGCCAGCAGCTTAGAGGGAAGGACAGAATTTTTT
TRBV5-1,-,TRBJ2-1,-,CASSLAGQHNEQFF,TGCGCCAGCAGCTTGGCCGGTCAGCACAATGAGCAGTTCTTC
TRBV7-9,-,TRBJ2-7,TRBD2,CASSFLAGPSSYEQYF,TGTGCCAGCAGCTTCCTAGCGGGGCCTAGCTCCTACGAGCAGTACTTC
TRBV29-1,-,TRBJ1-2,-,CSVGGLSPDGYTF,TGCAGCGTGGGGGGACTCTCCCCCGATGGCTACACCTTC
TRBV7-9,-,TRBJ2-4,-,CASSLEWPNIQYF,TGTGCCAGCAGCTTAGAGTGGCCCAACATTCAGTACTTC
TRBV29-1,-,TRBJ1-2,-,CSVEVWLTPGYTF,TGCAGCGTTGAAGTGTGGCTTACCCCGGGCTACACCTTC
TRBV25-1,-,TRBJ2-7,TRBD1,CASRTGTYEQYF,TGTGCCAGCAGGACAGGGACCTACGAGCAGTACTTC
TRBV11-2,-,TRBJ2-7,-,CASSLAQPGSNYEQYF,TGTGCCAGCAGCTTAGCCCAACCGGGGTCCAACTACGAGCAGTACTTC
TRBV5-6,-,TRBJ1-3,-,CASSLGGAGNTIYF,TGTGCCAGCAGCTTGGGGGGCGCTGGAAACACCATATATTTT
TRBV7-8,-,TRBJ1-4,TRBD1,CASSLRTGSNEKLFF,TGTGCCAGCAGCTTGAGGACAGGATCGAATGAAAAACTGTTTTTT
TRBV6-5,few,TRBJ1-1,-,CASSYASSFEAFF,TGTGCCAGCAGTTACGCCAGCTCATTTGAAGCTTTCTTT
TRBV7-6,-,TRBJ2-3,-,CASSLGVPDTQYF,TGTGCCAGCAGCTTGGGCGTCCCAGATACGCAGTATTTT
TRBV5-6,-,TRBJ2-4,-,CASSLRQPVGKNIQYF,TGTGCCAGCAGCTTAAGACAGCCGGTGGGCAAAAACATTCAGTACTTC
TRBV28,-,TRBJ2-5,TRBD2,CASGGAGREETQYF,TGTGCCAGCGGAGGGGCAGGGAGGGAAGAGACCCAGTACTTC
TRBV4-3,-,TRBJ2-7,-,CASSQDWQLEQYF,TGCGCCAGCAGCCAAGATTGGCAACTCGAGCAGTACTTC
TRBV25-1,-,TRBJ2-5,-,CASSEWGRGEETQYF,TGTGCCAGCAGTGAATGGGGCAGGGGTGAAGAGACCCAGTACTTC
TRBV5-6,-,TRBJ1-1,-,CASSLGTEAFF,TGTGCCAGCAGCTTGGGCACTGAAGCTTTCTTT
TRBV5-1,once,TRBJ1-6,-,CASSLEGGRGALNNSPLHF,TGCGCCAGCAGCTTGGAAGGAGGGCGGGGGGCGTTGAATAATTCACCCCTCCACTTT
TRBV10-3,once,TRBJ1-1,-,CAISELGEGTEAFF,TGTGCCATCAGTGAGTTGGGCGAGGGCACTGAAGCTTTCTTT
TRBV7-9,-,TRBJ1-1,TRBD1,CASSLVTGGVPEAFF,TGTGCCAGCAGCTTAGTGACAGGGGGCGTACCTGAAGCTTTCTTT